Listed below are T cell receptor beta chains from one sample, sequenced in a study of beta chain features in type 1 diabetes. Sequencing used immunoSEQ multiplex PCR; TCRdb keeps in-frame clones, though not all of them. The data hold roughly 300,000 clones, with 13% to 15% observed a single time. Sequencing input: naive CD4+ T cells from blood. The receptors come from a man younger than 45 with type 1 diabetes. Each CDR3 is given with its conserved first and last residue. Each record gives: V gene, clone size, J gene, D gene, CDR3 DNA, CDR3 protein. D genes are given only for firm matches. The size field is filled for only some rows; it gives once, few, many or a size class.

v_call: TRBV15; clone_size: few; j_call: TRBJ2-3; d_call: TRBD2; cdr3_nt: TGTGCCACCAGCGGCGGGACTAGCGGCACAGATACGCAGTATTTT; cdr3_aa: CATSGGTSGTDTQYF
v_call: TRBV7-2; clone_size: few; j_call: TRBJ2-7; d_call: -; cdr3_nt: TGTGCCAGCAGCTTTGATGCGGGGTCTTCCTACGAGCAGTACTTC; cdr3_aa: CASSFDAGSSYEQYF
v_call: TRBV5-1; clone_size: few; j_call: TRBJ2-5; d_call: TRBD1; cdr3_nt: TGCGCCAGCAGCGGGGGACAGGGAAAAGAGACCCAGTACTTC; cdr3_aa: CASSGGQGKETQYF
v_call: TRBV7-6; clone_size: -; j_call: TRBJ2-3; d_call: -; cdr3_nt: TGTGCCAGCAGCTTTGCGGGATGGGCAGATACGCAGTATTTT; cdr3_aa: CASSFAGWADTQYF
v_call: TRBV28; clone_size: -; j_call: TRBJ1-2; d_call: -; cdr3_nt: TGTGCCAGCAGCCCACCCCAGGGGTATGGCTACACCTTC; cdr3_aa: CASSPPQGYGYTF
v_call: TRBV29-1; clone_size: -; j_call: TRBJ1-5; d_call: -; cdr3_nt: TGCAGCCCTGTATGGGCGCGGGTCCCCTCTAATCAGCCCCAGCATTTT; cdr3_aa: CSPVWARVPSNQPQHF
v_call: TRBV25-1; clone_size: few; j_call: TRBJ2-7; d_call: TRBD1; cdr3_nt: TGTGCCAGCAGTGGAGGACAGGGGATGCAGTACTTC; cdr3_aa: CASSGGQGMQYF
v_call: TRBV19; clone_size: -; j_call: TRBJ2-1; d_call: TRBD2; cdr3_nt: TGTGCCAGTAGTACCCTTAGCGGGAACTACAATGAGCAGTTCTTC; cdr3_aa: CASSTLSGNYNEQFF
v_call: TRBV18; clone_size: -; j_call: TRBJ1-4; d_call: -; cdr3_nt: TGTGCCAGCTCACCACAGGGGGCTAATGAAAAACTGTTTTTT; cdr3_aa: CASSPQGANEKLFF
v_call: TRBV6-4; clone_size: few; j_call: TRBJ1-2; d_call: -; cdr3_nt: TGTGCCAGCAGTGACACAGGTCGCTACACCTTC; cdr3_aa: CASSDTGRYTF
v_call: TRBV29-1; clone_size: few; j_call: TRBJ1-5; d_call: TRBD1; cdr3_nt: TGCAGCGCCGAGACAGGGGGTGATCAGCCCCAGCATTTT; cdr3_aa: CSAETGGDQPQHF
v_call: TRBV4-3; clone_size: -; j_call: TRBJ1-1; d_call: -; cdr3_nt: TGCGCCAGCAGCCAGCAGGGACTAACTGAAGCTTTCTTT; cdr3_aa: CASSQQGLTEAFF
v_call: TRBV9; clone_size: -; j_call: TRBJ2-5; d_call: TRBD2; cdr3_nt: TGTGCCAGCAGCGAAGGGACTAGCGTTCAAGAGACCCAGTACTTC; cdr3_aa: CASSEGTSVQETQYF
v_call: TRBV5-1; clone_size: -; j_call: TRBJ2-5; d_call: TRBD2; cdr3_nt: TGCGCCAGCTGGAGGCAGGGAGGGAGAGAGACCCAGTACTTC; cdr3_aa: CASWRQGGRETQYF
v_call: TRBV19; clone_size: few; j_call: TRBJ2-5; d_call: -; cdr3_nt: TGTGCCAGTAGTATAACTTCGGCGGGAACGACAGAGACCCAGTACTTC; cdr3_aa: CASSITSAGTTETQYF
v_call: TRBV9; clone_size: -; j_call: TRBJ2-2; d_call: -; cdr3_nt: TGTGCCAGCAGCGGCGTGACAGGGAACACCGGGGAGCTGTTTTTT; cdr3_aa: CASSGVTGNTGELFF
v_call: TRBV2; clone_size: -; j_call: TRBJ1-1; d_call: TRBD1; cdr3_nt: TGTGCCAGCAGGGGGGACAGGGGTGAAGCTTTCTTT; cdr3_aa: CASRGDRGEAFF
v_call: TRBV5-1; clone_size: -; j_call: TRBJ1-2; d_call: -; cdr3_nt: TGCGCCAGCTCGCTTCAGGAACAATATGGCTACACCTTC; cdr3_aa: CASSLQEQYGYTF
v_call: TRBV19; clone_size: few; j_call: TRBJ2-1; d_call: TRBD2; cdr3_nt: TGTGCCAGTAGTAAACTAGCGGACTACAATGAGCAGTTCTTC; cdr3_aa: CASSKLADYNEQFF
v_call: TRBV5-4; clone_size: -; j_call: TRBJ2-1; d_call: TRBD2; cdr3_nt: TGTGCCAGCAGCTTGACTAGCGGCTCCTACAATGAGCAGTTCTTC; cdr3_aa: CASSLTSGSYNEQFF
v_call: TRBV28; clone_size: -; j_call: TRBJ2-1; d_call: TRBD1; cdr3_nt: TGTGCCAGCAGTTTATATGCTCGGGACAGGGGCATCAATGAGCAGTTCTTC; cdr3_aa: CASSLYARDRGINEQFF
v_call: TRBV4-1; clone_size: few; j_call: TRBJ2-5; d_call: -; cdr3_nt: TGCGCCAGCAGCCGAACCTCAGATGGTCTCGGGGAGACCCAGTACTTC; cdr3_aa: CASSRTSDGLGETQYF
v_call: TRBV18; clone_size: -; j_call: TRBJ2-1; d_call: -; cdr3_nt: TGTGCCAGCTCACCCGGCAGGGATTCCTACAATGAGCAGTTCTTC; cdr3_aa: CASSPGRDSYNEQFF
v_call: TRBV6-1; clone_size: -; j_call: TRBJ2-1; d_call: -; cdr3_nt: TGTGCCAGCGCCGGACTGGGGAGGACCTACAATGAGCAGTTCTTC; cdr3_aa: CASAGLGRTYNEQFF
v_call: TRBV5-1; clone_size: few; j_call: TRBJ2-3; d_call: -; cdr3_nt: TGCGCCAGCAGCTTGGGGGCGGGTCGCACAGATACGCAGTATTTT; cdr3_aa: CASSLGAGRTDTQYF
v_call: TRBV4-2; clone_size: -; j_call: TRBJ2-7; d_call: TRBD1; cdr3_nt: TGTGCCAGCAGCCAAGATTTGAGAGGGGGCTGGAACGAGCAGTACTTC; cdr3_aa: CASSQDLRGGWNEQYF